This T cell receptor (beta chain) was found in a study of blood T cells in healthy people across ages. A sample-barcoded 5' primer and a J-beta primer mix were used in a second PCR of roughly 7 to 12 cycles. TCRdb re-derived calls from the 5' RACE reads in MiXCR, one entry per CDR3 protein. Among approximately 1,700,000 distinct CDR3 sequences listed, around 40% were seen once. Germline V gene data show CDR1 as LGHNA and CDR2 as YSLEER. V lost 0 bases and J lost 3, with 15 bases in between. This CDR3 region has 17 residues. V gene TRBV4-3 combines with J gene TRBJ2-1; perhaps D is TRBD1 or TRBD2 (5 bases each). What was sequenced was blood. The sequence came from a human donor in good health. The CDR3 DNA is TGCGCCAGCAGCCAAGATCGGGGCCCGACAGACTACAATGAGCAGTTCTTC. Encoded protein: CASSQDRGPTDYNEQFF.